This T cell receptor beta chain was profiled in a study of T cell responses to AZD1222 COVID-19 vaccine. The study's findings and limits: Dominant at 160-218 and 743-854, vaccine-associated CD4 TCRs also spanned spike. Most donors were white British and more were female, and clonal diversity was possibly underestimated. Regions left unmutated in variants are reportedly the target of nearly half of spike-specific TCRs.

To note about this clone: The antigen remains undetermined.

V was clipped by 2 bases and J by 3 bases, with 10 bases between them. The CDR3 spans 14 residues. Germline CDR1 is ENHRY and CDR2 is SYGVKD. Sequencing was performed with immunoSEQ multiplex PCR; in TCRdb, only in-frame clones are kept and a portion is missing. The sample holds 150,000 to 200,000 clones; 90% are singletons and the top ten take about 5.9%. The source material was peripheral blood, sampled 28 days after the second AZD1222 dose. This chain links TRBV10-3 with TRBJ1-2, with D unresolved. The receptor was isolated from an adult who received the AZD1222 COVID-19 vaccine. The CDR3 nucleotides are TGTGCCATCAGTGAGGGGCGGAAAGACTATGGCTACACCTTC. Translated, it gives CAISEGRKDYGYTF.